The 23 T cell receptor beta chains given below trace back to one sample, sequenced in a study of tissue T cells after allogeneic stem cell transplantation. The repertoire was sequenced with immunoSEQ multiplex PCR; TCRdb's copy has only in-frame clones and lacks some. This repertoire shows 1,800 or so clones, roughly 45% found once; its top ten account for roughly a third. Described time point: mouse harvest day 14 after allogeneic transplant. Each mouse received 10^7 T-cell-depleted marrow cells plus 10^6 splenic CD5+ T cells by tail vein. Sequenced material: blood. The receptor set was obtained from a female BALB/c mouse given C57BL/6 T cells with graft-versus-host disease after an allogeneic hematopoietic cell transplant.

Regarding this clone: The gene symbols are mouse symbols. Sequencing ends 1 residue short of the CDR3 end; the germline J gene provides the rest. V and J are TRBV12-2 and TRBJ2-1; D unresolved. CDR1 is SGHLS, CDR2 HYDKME, per germline. V was pared by 2 bases and J by 9 bases, with 7 bases between. The CDR3 is 11 amino acids. This chain's CDR3 is CASSPGLEQFF. The covered CDR3 bases are TGTGCCAGCTCTCCGGGCCTTGAGCAGTTC.

About this clone: Genes and germline come from the mouse. With the read ending 1 residue before the CDR3 end, the germline J gene is used to fill in that end. This rearrangement joins TRBV29 to TRBJ2-5; D possibly corresponds to TRBD1 (6 bases). Looked up from germline, CDR1 is MSHET and CDR2 is SYDVDS. This CDR3 has 15 amino acids. V lost 5 bases to trimming and J lost 1 base, with 13 bases between them. CDR3 region: CASSPTGSHQDTQYF. The CDR3 bases that were read are TGTGCTAGCAGTCCCACAGGGTCTCACCAAGACACCCAGTAC.

A remark on this clone: All gene names here are mouse names. The read finishes 1 residue shy of the CDR3 end, and the germline J gene is used to complete it. The chain is built from TRBV12-1 and TRBJ2-4; D is unclear. The V gene lost 2 bases and the J gene lost 0 bases, with 5 bases spanning the gap. CDR1 and CDR2 (germline): SGHSN, HYEKVE. The CDR3 loop spans 13 amino acids. Incomplete CDR3 DNA: TGTGCCAGCTCTCGCTTTAGTCAAAACACCTTGTAC. Its protein is CASSRFSQNTLY. The CDR3 in its entirety is CASSRFSQNTLYF.

There are a few counts of this clone. The gene symbols are mouse symbols. The sequenced CDR3 bases are TGTGCTAGCAGTTTAATGAGGGTAAACACCTTGTAC. It translates to CASSLMRVNTLY. Given in full, the CDR3 is CASSLMRVNTLYF. The chain is built from TRBV29 and TRBJ2-4, with D uncertain. The read halts 1 residue ahead of the CDR3 end, with the missing end drawn from the germline J gene. The CDR3 totals 13 residues. Germline V gene sequence: CDR1 MSHET, CDR2 SYDVDS. Between the trimmed V and J ends, which lost 2 bases and 5 bases, there was a span of 8 bases. Looking up the rest from reference TRBV29 and TRBJ2-4 gives the full variable domain: DMKVTQMPRYLIKRMGENVLLECGQDMSHETMYWYRQDPGLGLQLIYISYDVDSNSEGDIPKGYRVSRKKREHFSLILDSAKTNQTSVYFCASSLMRVNTLYFGAGTRLSVL.

This clone has just a few counts. The listed genes are named as in mouse. The read ends 1 residue before the CDR3 terminus; that terminus is restored from the germline J gene. This chain uses TRBV3 with TRBJ2-7; 8 bases line up with TRBD2. There are 15 residues in the CDR3. Unmatched junction bases numbered 6, after V lost 5 bases and J lost 0 bases. The germline V gene has CDR1 SNHLY and CDR2 FYNGKV (reference sequence). Incomplete CDR3 DNA: TGTGCCAGCAGCCTACGACTGGGGAGCTCCTATGAACAGTAC. Amino acids: CASSLRLGSSYEQY. The CDR3 as a whole reads CASSLRLGSSYEQYF.

Comments on this clone: Gene names refer to mouse genes. Sequencing ends 1 residue short of the CDR3 end; the germline J gene provides the rest. The chain carries TRBV13-1 and TRBJ2-7; 12 bases align to TRBD2. CDR3 length equals 14 residues. From germline, CDR1 is NSHNY and CDR2 SYGAGN. After removal of 3 bases from V and 7 bases from J, the junction contained 5 bases not matched to a gene. The part of the CDR3 DNA that was read is TGTGCCAGCAGTGGGGACTGGGGGGTGGGGGAACAGTAC. This encodes CASSGDWGVGEQY. The whole CDR3 protein reads CASSGDWGVGEQYF.

As to this clone: Mouse germline and gene names are used. The read terminates 1 residue before the CDR3 end, so the remaining end is supplied by the germline J gene. The V gene is TRBV5, the J gene TRBJ2-3; 10 nucleotides match TRBD2. Trimming cost V 1 base and J 0 bases; bases outside gene matches: 4. Per germline, CDR1 LGHNA and CDR2 YNLKQL (reference sequence). The CDR3 totals 17 residues. Incomplete CDR3 DNA: TGTGCCAGCAGCCAAGTGACTGGGGGGTCTAGTGCAGAAACGCTGTAT. It yields the protein CASSQVTGGSSAETLY. Given in full, the CDR3 is CASSQVTGGSSAETLYF.

Note on this clone: Gene names refer to mouse genes. The read terminates 1 residue ahead of where the CDR3 ends, so the germline J gene completes it. V is TRBV26 and J is TRBJ2-5, with unresolved D. The CDR3 totals 11 residues. V shed 1 base and J shed 6 bases, with 2 bases lying between them. Germline loops: CDR1 KGHPV, CDR2 FQNQEV (reference sequence). CDR3 residues: CASSLWDTQYF. The sequenced part of the CDR3 DNA is TGTGCCAGCAGTCTGTGGGACACCCAGTAC.

This clone is large within its sample. Germline and genes here are mouse. The read stops 1 residue short of the end of the CDR3; the missing end is completed from the germline J gene. J is TRBJ2-1 and V is TRBV5, with 14 bases that match TRBD2. The length of the CDR3 is 17 residues. Germline V gene data show CDR1 as LGHNA and CDR2 as YNLKQL (reference sequence). With 1 base clipped from V and 3 bases from J, the junction kept 2 bases outside the gene matches. The CDR3 bases that were read are TGTGCCAGCAGCCAAGGGGACTGGGGGGGCGCCTATGCTGAGCAGTTC. Protein sequence: CASSQGDWGGAYAEQF. The complete CDR3 reads CASSQGDWGGAYAEQFF.

About this clone itself: The germline and genes are mouse ones. The CDR3 bases that were read are TGTGCCAGCTCCCAAGGACAGGGGAGGTCCTATGAACAGTAC. Residues: CASSQGQGRSYEQY. The whole CDR3 sequence reads CASSQGQGRSYEQYF. This chain connects TRBV12-1 to TRBJ2-7; 9 bases agree with TRBD1. Read sequence stops 1 residue before the CDR3 end, and the germline J gene provides the missing end. V gave up 4 bases and J gave up 1 base; unmatched junction bases: 7. Germline V lookup: CDR1 SGHSN, CDR2 HYEKVE. The CDR3 is 15 residues long.

Of note for this clone: Genes and germline come from the mouse. The read ends 1 residue before the CDR3 terminus; that terminus is restored from the germline J gene. The chain carries TRBV19 and TRBJ1-1, with no clear D. V lost 4 bases and J 4 bases, leaving 8 bases between the germline ends. The length of the CDR3 is 12 residues. CDR1 FNHDT and CDR2 SITEND come from the germline V gene (reference sequence). Incomplete CDR3 DNA: TGTGCCAGCAGTCCGCCGGGCACAGAAGTCTTC. Translating gives CASSPPGTEVF. The full CDR3 sequence reads CASSPPGTEVFF.

Concerning this clone itself: Gene names and germline refer to mouse. The sequence runs out 1 residue before the end of the CDR3; the remainder is reconstructed from the germline J gene. This chain uses TRBV29 with TRBJ1-5; TRBD1 is a possible D gene (5 bases). CDR1 and CDR2 from the germline V gene are MSHET and SYDVDS. V was cut by 5 bases and J by 1 base, with 12 bases left in between. The CDR3 has 15 amino acids. The sequenced CDR3 bases are TGTGCTAGCAGTACCCGGACACACAACAACCAGGCTCCGCTT. It yields the protein CASSTRTHNNQAPL. The whole CDR3 is CASSTRTHNNQAPLF.

For this clone: Gene names and germline refer to mouse. The read is 1 residue too short to cover the CDR3 end, so that end is filled in from the germline J gene. The same CDR3 also results from other DNA sequences found in this sample. This chain joins TRBV29 and TRBJ2-5; TRBD1 is a possible D gene (6 bases). Trimming removed 5 bases at V and 0 bases at J, with 12 bases between. Per the germline V gene, CDR1 is MSHET and CDR2 is SYDVDS. The CDR3 is 15 residues long. CDR3 bases read: TGTGCTAGCAGTCCCACAGGGTCCAACCAAGACACCCAGTAC. Its protein product is CASSPTGSNQDTQY. The whole CDR3 protein reads CASSPTGSNQDTQYF.

On this clone itself: The gene names given are mouse names. The CDR3 end lies 1 residue beyond the end of the read and is filled in from the germline J gene. This chain connects TRBV12-1 to TRBJ2-4; 9 nucleotides line up with TRBD2. V was clipped by 0 bases and J by 3 bases; unmatched bases: 3. This CDR3 region has 15 residues. CDR1 SGHSN and CDR2 HYEKVE come from the germline V gene. The CDR3: CASSLDGGAQNTLYF. The CDR3 DNA, read in part, is TGTGCCAGCTCTCTCGATGGGGGGGCCCAAAACACCTTGTAC.

As regards this clone: Sequence at one end of the junction differs from germline and may be a read error. Gene names and germline refer to mouse. The read is 1 residue too short to cover the CDR3 end, so that end is filled in from the germline J gene. The rearrangement uses TRBV29 and TRBJ1-3; TRBD1 agrees at 7 bases. Germline V CDR1 and CDR2: MSHET, SYDVDS. The CDR3 has 15 amino acids. CDR3 residues: CASGLGTASGNALYF. The CDR3 DNA, read in part, is TGTGCTAGCGGTTTGGGGACAGCTTCTGGAAATGCGCTCTAT.

By frequency in the sample, this clone is medium-sized. The gene names given are mouse names. The DNA read from the CDR3 is TGTGCTAGCAGCCCGGGACATTCTGGAAATACGCTCTAT. It codes for CASSPGHSGNTLY. The entire CDR3 reads CASSPGHSGNTLYF. The V gene is TRBV29, the J gene TRBJ1-3, with D maybe TRBD1 (6 bases). The read ends 1 residue shy of where the CDR3 ends; the end is completed using the germline J gene. CDR3 length equals 14 residues. Germline CDR1 reads MSHET; CDR2 reads SYDVDS. Deletions cut 6 bases from V and 0 bases from J, with 9 bases between.

About this clone itself: The gene symbols are mouse symbols. The read gets to within 1 residue of the CDR3 end, and the germline J gene fills in the rest. The rearrangement joins TRBV13-1 to TRBJ1-4, with TRBD1 identical over 7 bases. Germline CDR1 is NSHNY and CDR2 is SYGAGN. The CDR3 is 14 residues long. The J segment lost 3 bases and the V segment lost 4 bases, leaving 3 bases of the junction unmatched. The sequenced part of the CDR3 DNA is TGTGCCAGCAGTCCCGGGACAGCCAACGAAAGATTATTT. It is translated as CASSPGTANERLF. The complete CDR3 reads CASSPGTANERLFF.

Comments on this clone: The gene names given are mouse names. Read data end 1 residue before the CDR3 end; the end is taken from the germline J gene. V is TRBV3 and J is TRBJ2-2; unclear D gene. This CDR3 spans 16 amino acids. V gave up 3 bases and J gave up 0 bases, with 11 bases separating them. Per germline, CDR1 SNHLY and CDR2 FYNGKV (reference sequence). The part of the CDR3 DNA that was read is TGTGCCAGCAGCTTTAGCCGTGGAGCAAACACCGGGCAGCTCTAC. Its protein is CASSFSRGANTGQLY. The entire CDR3 reads CASSFSRGANTGQLYF.

A word on this clone: The listed genes are named as in mouse. The missing CDR3 end, 1 residue past where the read stops, is filled in from the germline J gene. V is TRBV26 and J is TRBJ2-7; D is perhaps TRBD2 (6 bases). Germline V gene lookup returns CDR1 KGHPV and CDR2 FQNQEV (reference sequence). The CDR3 is 13 residues long. The V end lost 2 bases, the J end lost 3 bases, and 8 bases lay between the germline ends. The chain's CDR3 is CASSLDWSYEQYF. The part of the CDR3 DNA that was read is TGTGCCAGCAGTCTGGACTGGAGCTATGAACAGTAC. The whole variable domain, remainder taken from reference TRBV26 and TRBJ2-7, is NSKVIQTPRYLVKGQGQKAKMRCIPEKGHPVVFWYQQNKNNEFKFLINFQNQEVLQQIDMTEKRFSAECPSNSPCSLEIQSSEAGDSALYLCASSLDWSYEQYFGPGTRLTVL.

Note on this clone: Gene names denote mouse genes. The read ends 1 residue shy of where the CDR3 ends; the end is completed using the germline J gene. The chain carries TRBV3 and TRBJ1-4; tentative D call: TRBD1 (6 bases). This CDR3 region has 15 residues. Between the trimmed V and J ends, which lost 4 bases and 0 bases, there was a span of 9 bases. CDR1 is SNHLY and CDR2 is FYNGKV in the germline V gene (reference sequence). The CDR3 sequence: CASSSSGVSNERLFF. The CDR3 DNA, read in part, is TGTGCCAGCAGCTCATCAGGGGTTTCCAACGAAAGATTATTT.

As regards this clone: Germline and genes here are mouse. Read data end 1 residue before the CDR3 end; the end is taken from the germline J gene. This chain connects TRBV13-1 to TRBJ2-5; 9 bases fit TRBD2. The CDR3 is 16 amino acids. J lost 0 bases, V lost 5 bases, and 7 bases had no gene match. Per germline, CDR1 NSHNY and CDR2 SYGAGN. The CDR3 bases that were read are TGTGCCAGCAGCCCTGGACTGGGGCTTAACCAAGACACCCAGTAC. Amino acid sequence: CASSPGLGLNQDTQY. The whole CDR3 reads CASSPGLGLNQDTQYF.

This clone was observed a few times. Mouse names are used for the genes. The read comes to an end 1 residue before the CDR3 does, leaving the germline J gene to fill in the end. The chain uses TRBV12-1 and TRBJ1-4; D is uncertain. The length of the CDR3 is 12 residues. Germline V CDR1 and CDR2: SGHSN, HYEKVE. V was shortened by 0 bases and J by 7 bases, with 5 bases between the two germline ends. The CDR3 here is CASSLASERLFF. The sequenced part of the CDR3 DNA is TGTGCCAGCTCTCTCGCTAGCGAAAGATTATTT.

The table lists this clone with a few counts. Genes here carry mouse names. The CDR3 end is not reached by the read, which stops 1 residue before it; the germline J gene fills it in. This chain links TRBV26 with TRBJ2-2, with a tentative D call TRBD1 (6 bases). From germline, CDR1 is KGHPV and CDR2 FQNQEV (reference sequence). This CDR3 comprises 14 residues. V was pared by 4 bases and J by 1 base, with 7 bases between. The CDR3 protein is CASSPDRNTGQLYF. The CDR3 DNA, read in part, is TGTGCCAGCAGTCCGGACAGAAACACCGGGCAGCTCTAC.